These 24 T cell receptor beta chains were all obtained from the same sample, sequenced in a study of lung T cells in sarcoidosis with Löfgren's syndrome. Each CDR3 protein is one row after TCRdb ran MiXCR on the reads. The sample has tens of thousands of distinct CDR3 sequences, around 21% seen once. The sequencing sample was made of CD4+ T cells from PBMCs. The receptors shown here come from a human donor with sarcoidosis (Löfgren's syndrome or another form), or a control subject (not recorded which).

A word on this clonotype: Being one base from a much bigger clone, this may be a read error. The CDR3 reads CAARAGNSGNTIYF. In nucleotides, the CDR3 is TGTGCCGCCAGGGCAGGCAACTCTGGAAACACCATATATTTT. The genes are TRBV10-2 and TRBJ1-3; a weak D match, TRBD1 (5 bases). The germline V gene has CDR1 WSHSY and CDR2 SAAADI. The CDR3 has 14 amino acids.

This sequence joins TRBV18 and TRBJ2-1, with D possibly called TRBD1 or TRBD2 (5 bases each). The V gene lost 2 bases and the J gene lost 0 bases, with 20 bases spanning the gap. The CDR3 spans 19 residues. The germline CDR1 and CDR2 sequences are KGHSH and LQKENI. CDR3 nucleotide sequence: TGTGCCAGCTCACCAGTCAGCCTAGGACGGGGCAGCTCCTACAATGAGCAGTTCTTC. Protein: CASSPVSLGRGSSYNEQFF. Filled out from reference TRBV18 and TRBJ2-1, the complete variable domain reads NAGVMQNPRHLVRRRGQEARLRCSPMKGHSHVYWYRQLPEEGLKFMVYLQKENIIDESGMPKERFSAEFPKEGPSILRIQQVVRGDSAAYFCASSPVSLGRGSSYNEQFFGPGTRLTVL.

The V call is TRBV5-4, the J call TRBJ2-1; TRBD2 might be the D (5 bases). Germline V gene sequence: CDR1 SGHNT, CDR2 YYREEE (reference sequence). The CDR3 extends over 14 amino acids. Deletions cut 0 bases from V and 6 bases from J, with 10 bases between. The CDR3 region has the DNA TGTGCCAGCAGCTTGGCGGCTAGCCCCAATGAGCAGTTCTTC. Translation gives CASSLAASPNEQFF.

The V call is TRBV5-4, the J call TRBJ2-5; perhaps TRBD2 as D (6 bases). This CDR3 has 14 residues. Germline assignment: CDR1 SGHNT and CDR2 YYREEE (reference sequence). Trimming took 0 bases from V and 9 from J, leaving 15 bases between them. CDR3 in DNA: TGTGCCAGCAGCTTGGAGCGCGGGACCCGGGCCCAGTACTTC. Translating it yields CASSLERGTRAQYF.

This clonotype was seen only a few times. This chain links TRBV7-9 with TRBJ2-1; TRBD1 or TRBD2 may be the D gene (7 bases each). Between the trimmed V and J ends, which lost 7 bases and 4 bases, there was a span of 20 bases. The CDR3 is 16 residues long. Germline V CDR1 and CDR2: SEHNR, FQNEAQ (reference sequence). CDR3 sequence reads: CASTFGAGGAYNEQFF. The CDR3 nucleotides read TGTGCCAGCACCTTTGGTGCAGGGGGGGCTTACAATGAGCAGTTCTTC.

The chain carries TRBV14 and TRBJ1-1, with D perhaps TRBD1 (5 bases). The ends were cut back, 4 bases at V and 0 bases at J, with 6 bases in the middle. CDR1 SGHDN and CDR2 FVKESK come from the germline V gene. The CDR3 contains 13 residues. The CDR3 DNA reads as TGTGCCAGCAGCCGGACAATGAACACTGAAGCTTTCTTT. Its translation is CASSRTMNTEAFF.

This clonotype was counted a few times. The gene calls are TRBV20-1 and TRBJ1-1; a possible D gene is TRBD1 (5 bases). Germline V lookup: CDR1 DFQATT, CDR2 SNEGSKA (reference sequence). Trimming cost V 3 bases and J 7 bases, with 15 bases left between them. The CDR3 sequence is 13 residues long. The CDR3 DNA sequence: TGCAGTGCTAGCGGGGGGAGAGTAGGTGAAGCTTTCTTT. Amino acids: CSASGGRVGEAFF.

This clonotype was seen a few times. The chain carries TRBV5-4 and TRBJ2-3; D may be TRBD1 (6 bases). The V and J ends lost 2 bases and 1 base respectively, with 11 bases between them. The CDR3 spans 15 residues. In germline, CDR1 is SGHNT, CDR2 YYREEE (reference sequence). The CDR3 loop is CASSFPGAGTDTQYF. CDR3 coding DNA: TGTGCCAGCAGCTTCCCAGGGGCAGGCACAGATACGCAGTATTTT.

Details on this clonotype: A much larger clone sits a single nucleotide away, making a read error possible. V usage is TRBV20-1 and J usage is TRBJ2-5; D ambiguous. The ends were cut back, 5 bases at V and 6 bases at J, with 13 bases in the middle. Germline V gene data show CDR1 as DFQATT and CDR2 as SNEGSKA (reference sequence). The CDR3 runs 12 residues. CDR3: CSAPSKQKTQYF. CDR3 DNA sequence: TGCAGTGCTCCTAGTAAACAGAAGACCCAGTACTTC.

This clonotype occurred many times. V usage is TRBV7-3 and J usage is TRBJ2-3; a possible D gene is TRBD2 (6 bases). The CDR3 covers 14 residues. Between the trimmed V and J ends, which lost 6 bases and 5 bases, there was a span of 15 bases. The germline gives CDR1 SGHTA, CDR2 FQGTGA. The CDR3 loop reads CASSPGTARDTQYF. The CDR3 DNA is TGTGCCAGCAGTCCCGGGACTGCGAGAGATACGCAGTATTTT.

This clonotype was found many times. In nucleotides, the CDR3 is TGTGCCAGCAACTCCCCCCCGGGGGCGATTCAGCCCCAGCATTTT. This sequence encodes CASNSPPGAIQPQHF. This rearrangement joins TRBV28 to TRBJ1-5, with TRBD1 as a possible D gene (6 bases). Trimming removed 7 bases at V and 6 bases at J, with 19 bases between. The length of the CDR3 is 15 residues. The V gene's germline CDR1 is MDHEN and CDR2 SYDVKM.

Only a few counts were recorded for this clonotype. The chain recombines TRBV7-9 with TRBJ1-4; 10 positions agree with TRBD1. The V and J ends lost 5 bases and 7 bases, in that order; junction bases with no gene match: 10. CDR3 length equals 16 residues. Looked up from germline, CDR1 is SEHNR and CDR2 is FQNEAQ (reference sequence). CDR3 DNA: TGTGCCAGCAGCCCGCCCCGGACAGGGGGGATTGAAAAACTGTTTTTT. This gives the protein CASSPPRTGGIEKLFF.

Many counts were recorded for this clonotype. The CDR3 reads CSAPARTSNTEAFF. The CDR3 DNA follows: TGCAGTGCCCCGGCCAGGACTTCCAACACTGAAGCTTTCTTT. This chain joins TRBV20-1 and TRBJ1-1; the D is unclear. The V end was cut by 6 bases, the J end by 2 bases, with 16 bases between. Germline V gene lookup returns CDR1 DFQATT and CDR2 SNEGSKA (reference sequence). CDR3 length equals 14 residues.

A remark on this clonotype: The CDR3 carries no conserved terminal phenylalanine or tryptophan, so it likely arises from a read error. J is TRBJ2-7 and V is TRBV4-3; a weak D match, TRBD2 (5 bases). Germline lookup yields CDR1 LGHNA and CDR2 YSLEER. The CDR3 totals 15 residues. V was shortened by 1 base and J by 2 bases, with 12 bases between the two germline ends. CDR3 DNA: TGCGCCAGCAGCCAAGTTTTCGGAGCGGCCTACGAGCAGTACCTC. This sequence encodes CASSQVFGAAYEQYL.

Remarks on this clonotype: A much larger clonotype is one base distant, so this may be a read error. J is TRBJ2-1 and V is TRBV7-6, with TRBD1 as a possible D gene (5 bases). CDR1 and CDR2 (germline): SGHVS, FNYEAQ. V lost 0 bases, J lost 6 bases, and 15 bases lay in between. This CDR3 is 16 amino acids long. The CDR3 sequence is CASSLAGGRVCNEQFF. The CDR3 DNA reads TGTGCCAGCAGCTTAGCGGGCGGCAGGGTATGCAATGAGCAGTTCTTC.

As to this clonotype: This may come from a read error, since a much larger clone is one base off. The V call is TRBV28, the J call TRBJ2-7; D uncertain. The length of the CDR3 is 12 residues. The V gene's germline CDR1 is MDHEN and CDR2 SYDVKM. CDR3 loop: CANSARLGEQYF. The DNA for the CDR3 is TGTGCCAACAGTGCCAGACTTGGCGAGCAGTACTTC.

This clonotype came up many times. This chain connects TRBV7-2 to TRBJ2-5; a possible D gene is TRBD1 (6 bases). This CDR3 comprises 14 residues. Germline V gene lookup returns CDR1 SGHTA and CDR2 FQGNSA. V lost 5 bases to trimming and J lost 4 bases, with 14 bases between them. The CDR3 DNA reads as TGTGCCAGCAGCCCACCACAGGGTCCAGAGACCCAGTACTTC. Residues: CASSPPQGPETQYF.

With respect to this clonotype: The CDR3 does not close with the conserved phenylalanine or tryptophan, likely indicating a read error. The DNA is omitted, as the CDR3 cannot be located on it reliably, and the CDR3 follows TCRdb's listing. The genes are TRBV6-2 or TRBV6-3 and TRBJ2-7; TRBD1, the table's D call, was not compared with the DNA. In germline, CDR1 is MNHEY, CDR2 SVGEGT. Ends included, the CDR3 has 13 residues. The CDR3 here is CASSYAGIEPPYA.

The chain carries TRBV30 and TRBJ2-3; 10 positions agree with TRBD1. The J segment lost 4 bases and the V segment lost 2 bases, leaving 6 bases of the junction unmatched. The CDR3 contains 15 residues. CDR1 GTSNPN and CDR2 SVGIG come from the germline V gene (reference sequence). The CDR3 loop is CAWSKGGTGADTQYF. CDR3 in DNA: TGTGCCTGGAGTAAAGGAGGGACAGGGGCAGATACGCAGTATTTT.

Here the CDR3 DNA reads TGTGCCAGTAGTCCCCCAGGGAGCTCATATCAGCCCCAGCATTTT. Translating gives CASSPPGSSYQPQHF. The chain recombines TRBV19 with TRBJ1-5; tentatively, D is TRBD1 (5 bases). CDR1 and CDR2 from the germline V gene are LNHDA and SQIVND (reference sequence). The CDR3 sequence is 15 residues long. With 5 bases removed from V and 5 bases from J, the gap between germline ends came to 16 bases.

This clonotype appeared many times. The chain couples TRBV4-2 to TRBJ2-5; 11 bases are shared with TRBD2. The V gene's germline CDR1 is LGHNA and CDR2 YNFKEQ. V gave up 6 bases and J gave up 4 bases; unmatched junction bases: 4. The CDR3 consists of 14 residues. The CDR3 protein is CASSRLAGLETQYF. In DNA form, the CDR3 reads TGTGCCAGCAGTCGACTAGCGGGATTAGAGACCCAGTACTTC.

This clonotype appeared many times. V gene TRBV6-2 or TRBV6-3 combines with J gene TRBJ2-1; either TRBD1 or TRBD2 may fit D (6 bases each). The CDR3 is 22 amino acids. Trimming removed 2 bases from V and 6 bases from J, with 35 bases in between. The V gene's germline CDR1 is MNHEY and CDR2 SVGEGT. Written as DNA, the CDR3 is TGTGCCAGCAGTTACCGTCCGCCTGGAGGGGACATGGACTACCAGAGGAGCAATGAGCAGTTCTTC. Amino acid sequence: CASSYRPPGGDMDYQRSNEQFF.

This clonotype was recorded at least ten times. The V and J genes are TRBV7-2 and TRBJ2-6, with a tentative D call TRBD2 (5 bases). The V end was cut by 6 bases, the J end by 2 bases, with 11 bases between. CDR1 is SGHTA and CDR2 is FQGNSA in the germline V gene. This CDR3 region has 15 residues. The DNA of the CDR3 is TGTGCCAGCAGTCTGCGGGTACCTGGGGCCAACGTCCTGACTTTC. It translates to CASSLRVPGANVLTF.

In its sample, this clonotype was seen many times. This chain connects TRBV28 to TRBJ2-3; TRBD1 is a possible D gene (5 bases). Germline V gene lookup returns CDR1 MDHEN and CDR2 SYDVKM. The CDR3 is made up of 17 amino acids. V lost 5 bases to trimming and J lost 0 bases, with 18 bases between them. The CDR3 is CASSTLLGLLSTDTQYF. CDR3 sequence (DNA): TGTGCCAGCAGTACACTCTTGGGGCTTCTTAGCACAGATACGCAGTATTTT.